Below are 5 T cell receptor beta chains sequenced from a single sample in a study of blood T cells in healthy people across ages. A sample-barcoded 5' primer and a J-beta primer mix were used in a second PCR of about 7 to 12 cycles. TCRdb re-called the 5' RACE reads with MiXCR, one entry per CDR3 protein. Here the sample spans roughly 1,500,000 distinct CDR3 sequences, around 35% being singletons. Sequencing was done on a sample of blood. Every receptor here comes from a woman in her 30s in good health.

Comments on this clonotype: This clone may be a read error of a much larger clone one base away. As the CDR3 is not closed by the conserved phenylalanine or tryptophan, this likely results from a read error. The CDR3 loop is CSVEGLMGNEQFV. As DNA, the CDR3 is TGCAGCGTTGAGGGTTTGATGGGCAATGAGCAGTTCGTC. The chain carries TRBV29-1 and TRBJ2-1; D remains ambiguous. Germline V gene data show CDR1 as SQVTM and CDR2 as ANQGSEA. V lost 3 bases, J lost 6 bases, and 12 bases lay in between. The CDR3 contains 13 residues.

V usage is TRBV7-8 and J usage is TRBJ1-5; TRBD1 matches at 8 bases. J was trimmed by 0 bases and V by 2 bases; bases with no gene match: 3. This CDR3 contains 16 residues. CDR1 SGHVS and CDR2 FQNEAQ come from the germline V gene. CDR3: CASSLQGAGSNQPQHF. CDR3 DNA: TGTGCCAGCAGCTTACAGGGGGCAGGTAGCAATCAGCCCCAGCATTTT.

The chain has TRBV14 and TRBJ1-2; D uncertain. The CDR3 runs to 14 residues. Germline assignment: CDR1 SGHDN and CDR2 FVKESK. The V end was cut by 4 bases, the J end by 6 bases, with 15 bases between. CDR3 sequence reads: CASSPSDRENGYTF. CDR3 nucleotide sequence: TGTGCCAGCAGCCCCTCAGACCGGGAGAATGGCTACACCTTC. Filled out from reference TRBV14 and TRBJ1-2, the complete variable domain reads EAGVTQFPSHSVIEKGQTVTLRCDPISGHDNLYWYRRVMGKEIKFLLHFVKESKQDESGMPNNRFLAERTGGTYSTLKVQPAELEDSGVYFCASSPSDRENGYTFGSGTRLTVV.

This clonotype was seen more than once but under ten times. The chain carries TRBV9 and TRBJ2-6; no definite D call. Germline values: CDR1 SGDLS, CDR2 YYNGEE. V was pared by 3 bases and J by 0 bases, with 13 bases between. The CDR3 has 17 amino acids. CDR3 bases: TGTGCCAGCAGCGACCCTGCCCTGGTCTCTGGGGCCAACGTCCTGACTTTC. Translation gives CASSDPALVSGANVLTF. Combining the CDR3 with reference TRBV9 and TRBJ2-6 gives the whole variable domain DSGVTQTPKHLITATGQRVTLRCSPRSGDLSVYWYQQSLDQGLQFLIQYYNGEERAKGNILERFSAQQFPDLHSELNLSSLELGDSALYFCASSDPALVSGANVLTFGAGSRLTVL.

This chain uses TRBV7-2 with TRBJ1-1; weak D call: TRBD1 (5 bases). Germline CDR1 SGHTA, CDR2 FQGNSA. Trimming stripped 3 bases from V and 4 bases from J, with 15 bases between. This CDR3 contains 15 residues. The CDR3 coding sequence is TGTGCCAGCAGCTTCACTCGGGGCGGAGGCACTGAAGCTTTCTTT. Translating gives CASSFTRGGGTEAFF.